This passage covers 30 T cell receptor beta chains from one sample sequenced in a study of T cells in Graves' hyperthyroidism and ophthalmopathy. The CDR3 regions of TCR beta were amplified from RNA transcripts. A set of HTBI primers served as the primers for a first-round RT-PCR of the TCR CDR3. TCRdb reprocessed the multiplex PCR reads via MiXCR and lists one record per CDR3 protein. The sample carries some 300,000 distinct CDR3 sequences, roughly a fifth recorded once. Sequenced material: blood. These receptors came from a man between 50 and 59 years old with Graves' ophthalmopathy.

Concerning this clonotype: A clone one base away is much larger, so this may be a read error. The rearrangement joins TRBV2 to TRBJ1-2; 11 bases agree with TRBD1. The CDR3 spans 13 residues. Germline values: CDR1 SNHLY, CDR2 FYNNEI. CDR3 bases: TGTGTCAGCACCAGGACAGGGGGCGGTGGCTACACCTTC. Protein: CVSTRTGGGGYTF.

V gene TRBV10-3 combines with J gene TRBJ1-3; D call uncertain. The V end lost 2 bases, the J end lost 4 bases, and 3 bases lay between the germline ends. The CDR3 runs to 12 residues. Germline CDR1 reads ENHRY; CDR2 reads SYGVKD. The CDR3 DNA reads TGTGCCATCAGTGAGCCCGGAAACACCATATATTTT. Protein: CAISEPGNTIYF.

The genes are TRBV19 and TRBJ1-1; TRBD1 aligns across 9 bases. Germline V gene lookup returns CDR1 LNHDA and CDR2 SQIVND (reference sequence). This CDR3 has 15 amino acids. The trim removed 6 bases at V and 5 bases at J, leaving 10 bases unmatched. CDR3 region: CASRNSGTGWTEAFF. CDR3 nucleotides: TGTGCCAGTAGAAACTCCGGGACAGGGTGGACTGAAGCTTTCTTT.

The chain uses TRBV20-1 and TRBJ2-1, with D tentatively TRBD1 or TRBD2 (6 bases each). The length of the CDR3 is 16 residues. In germline, CDR1 is DFQATT, CDR2 SNEGSKA (reference sequence). V lost 1 base, J lost 2 bases, and 15 bases lay in between. The CDR3: CSARGGGLGTYNEQFF. The CDR3 region has the DNA TGCAGTGCTAGAGGAGGGGGGCTTGGGACCTACAATGAGCAGTTCTTC.

J is TRBJ2-2 and V is TRBV9; D is uncertain. CDR1 and CDR2 from the germline V gene are SGDLS and YYNGEE. The CDR3 runs to 12 residues. The V gene lost 2 bases and the J gene lost 8 bases, with 7 bases spanning the gap. CDR3 nucleotides: TGTGCCAGCAGCGTGTATTTAGGGGAGCTGTTTTTT. Encoded protein: CASSVYLGELFF.

This clonotype was seen repeatedly, ten times or more. V gene TRBV6-1 combines with J gene TRBJ1-5, with 7 bases aligning to TRBD1. This CDR3 region has 16 residues. V was clipped by 4 bases and J by 4 bases; unmatched bases: 10. Germline CDR1 is MNHNS and CDR2 is SASEGT. As DNA, the CDR3 is TGTGCCAGCAGTGCCCCAGCAACAGGGGTGAATCAGCCCCAGCATTTT. Translating gives CASSAPATGVNQPQHF.

The V gene is TRBV9, the J gene TRBJ2-7; 10 nucleotides agree with TRBD1. Germline lookup yields CDR1 SGDLS and CDR2 YYNGEE. The V gene end was trimmed by 3 bases and the J gene end by 6 bases; junction bases not matched to a gene: 6. The CDR3 spans 14 residues. The CDR3 spells CASSGPGQGPEQYF. The CDR3 nucleotides are TGTGCCAGCAGCGGACCGGGACAGGGGCCCGAGCAGTACTTC.

The chain combines TRBV3-1 with TRBJ1-1; TRBD1 aligns across 7 bases. The V gene's germline CDR1 is LGHDT and CDR2 YNNKEL (reference sequence). The CDR3 extends over 15 amino acids. Trimming cost V 0 bases and J 3 bases; bases outside gene matches: 4. The CDR3 region is CASSQDPDRDTEAFF. In DNA, the CDR3 is TGTGCCAGCAGCCAAGATCCCGACAGGGACACTGAAGCTTTCTTT.

This clonotype was counted at least ten times. The chain links TRBV7-9 to TRBJ1-1; perhaps TRBD1 as D (5 bases). This CDR3 has 13 amino acids. Germline lookup yields CDR1 SEHNR and CDR2 FQNEAQ (reference sequence). V was trimmed by 5 bases and J by 5 bases, leaving 12 bases between them. The CDR3 loop is CASSRGRQTEAFF. The CDR3 coding sequence is TGTGCCAGCAGCCGTGGACGACAGACTGAAGCTTTCTTT.

This clonotype was counted many times. The chain employs TRBV7-9 and TRBJ2-1; 9 bases match TRBD2. Per the germline V gene, CDR1 is SEHNR and CDR2 is FQNEAQ (reference sequence). CDR3 size: 16 residues. Trimming removed 5 bases from V and 6 bases from J; junction bases left unmatched: 11. DNA of the CDR3: TGTGCCAGCAGCCCAGACTGGCCTAGCGGGGTCAATGAGCAGTTCTTC. It yields the protein CASSPDWPSGVNEQFF.

The chain has TRBV29-1 and TRBJ2-7, with a possible D match to TRBD1 (5 bases). Looked up from germline, CDR1 is SQVTM and CDR2 is ANQGSEA. The length of the CDR3 is 11 residues. The ends were cut back, 6 bases at V and 7 bases at J, with 13 bases in the middle. The CDR3 nucleotides are TGCAGCGTGGGTTTGGGGCGGGAGCAGTACTTC. It yields the protein CSVGLGREQYF.

This clonotype came up many times. This rearrangement joins TRBV3-1 to TRBJ2-7; 8 bases match TRBD1. The CDR3 sequence is 13 residues long. V was pared by 4 bases and J by 2 bases, with 1 base of the junction left unmatched. Germline V lookup: CDR1 LGHDT, CDR2 YNNKEL (reference sequence). The CDR3 coding sequence is TGTGCCAGCAGCCGGGACAGGACCTACGAGCAGTACTTC. Translated: CASSRDRTYEQYF.

There are many counts of this clonotype. This chain links TRBV24-1 with TRBJ1-5; a weak D match, TRBD1 (5 bases). The CDR3 covers 15 residues. Germline V gene sequence: CDR1 KGHDR, CDR2 SFDVKD. Trimming shortened V by 1 base and J by 5 bases, and 11 bases separated the two germline ends. As DNA, the CDR3 is TGTGCCACCAGTGATTTTCGTGCGGGGGATCAGCCCCAGCATTTT. The encoded protein is CATSDFRAGDQPQHF.

Turning to this clonotype: Being one base from a much bigger clone, this may be a read error. The gene calls are TRBV28 and TRBJ1-5; D is unclear. Germline loops: CDR1 MDHEN, CDR2 SYDVKM. The CDR3 sequence is 14 residues long. CDR3 loop: CASSLTNRNQPRHF. In DNA, the CDR3 is TGTGCCAGCAGTTTAACAAATCGCAATCAGCCCCGGCATTTT.

This clonotype was seen ten or more times. The chain joins TRBV6-2 or TRBV6-3 to TRBJ1-5, with D possibly matching TRBD1 (6 bases). Germline V gives CDR1 MNHEY, CDR2 SVGEGT. The germline V and J ends were trimmed by 2 bases and 0 bases, with 8 bases remaining between them. The CDR3 consists of 15 residues. The CDR3 nucleotides are TGTGCCAGCAGTTACGTAGGGGGTAGCAATCAGCCCCAGCATTTT. Amino acids: CASSYVGGSNQPQHF.

The chain is built from TRBV28 and TRBJ1-2; 10 bases map to TRBD1. The V and J ends lost 4 bases and 9 bases, in that order; junction bases with no gene match: 8. Germline V gives CDR1 MDHEN, CDR2 SYDVKM. This CDR3 region has 14 residues. The CDR3 sequence is CASSSPGQGYSYTF. The CDR3 nucleotides read TGTGCCAGCAGTTCCCCGGGACAGGGGTATAGCTACACCTTC.

This chain joins TRBV10-3 and TRBJ1-1, with D uncertain. The CDR3 is 13 amino acids. Germline CDR1 and CDR2: ENHRY and SYGVKD. With 4 bases removed from V and 0 bases from J, the gap between germline ends came to 6 bases. The CDR3 region is CAISVSMNTEAFF. In nucleotides, the CDR3 is TGTGCCATCAGTGTGTCGATGAACACTGAAGCTTTCTTT.

With regard to this clonotype: An end of the junction does not agree with germline; a read error may underlie this. This rearrangement joins TRBV29-1 to TRBJ2-1; D possibly corresponds to TRBD2 (5 bases). Looked up from germline, CDR1 is SQVTM and CDR2 is ANQGSEA. The CDR3 runs 14 residues. DNA for the CDR3: TGCAGCGTGCGAGGGTCCGCTTCCTACAATGAGCAGTCCTTC. Amino acids: CSVRGSASYNEQSF.

This rearrangement joins TRBV10-3 to TRBJ2-2; the match to TRBD2 covers 11 bases. Trimming took 0 bases from V and 0 from J; bases not matched to a gene: 12. CDR1 is ENHRY and CDR2 is SYGVKD in the germline V gene. The CDR3 totals 21 residues. CDR3 protein: CAISESGTGTSGFSNTGELFF. Written as DNA, the CDR3 is TGTGCCATCAGTGAGTCGGGCACTGGGACTAGCGGATTTTCGAACACCGGGGAGCTGTTTTTT.

The chain joins TRBV6-1 to TRBJ2-2; 7 nucleotides agree with TRBD2. The CDR3 covers 16 residues. Per germline, CDR1 MNHNS and CDR2 SASEGT. V was clipped by 5 bases and J by 6 bases; unmatched bases: 12. The CDR3 nucleotides are TGTGCCAGCAGTTCCGGTCTAAGCGGGGACGCCGGGGAGCTGTTTTTT. It specifies CASSSGLSGDAGELFF.

This clonotype appeared a few times. The rearrangement links TRBV28 to TRBJ2-7; no clear D. The CDR3 runs 14 residues. V was pared by 5 bases and J by 2 bases, with 13 bases between. Germline CDR1 MDHEN, CDR2 SYDVKM. CDR3 coding DNA: TGTGCCAGCAGTCCGACGTGGTCTACCTACGAGCAGTACTTC. This gives the protein CASSPTWSTYEQYF.

This sequence joins TRBV30 and TRBJ2-3; D is ambiguous. Looked up from germline, CDR1 is GTSNPN and CDR2 is SVGIG (reference sequence). The CDR3 is 14 residues long. Trimming stripped 4 bases from V and 6 bases from J, with 17 bases between. CDR3 in DNA: TGTGCCTGGAATGGGAAGACACCGCCGGATACGCAGTATTTT. It codes for CAWNGKTPPDTQYF.

This clonotype was observed once. A much larger clone differs by one base, so this may be a read error. The chain links TRBV5-6 to TRBJ2-5, with 7 bases matching TRBD1. This CDR3 comprises 14 residues. Germline values: CDR1 SGHDT, CDR2 YYEEEE. J gave up 3 bases and V 4 bases, and 6 bases lay outside the gene matches. The CDR3 DNA reads as TGTGCCAGCAGCCCAGCCGGGACAGAAGAGACCCAGTACTTC. It codes for CASSPAGTEETQYF.

This clonotype was detected only once. V gene TRBV9 combines with J gene TRBJ2-2; D is unclear. The germline V gene has CDR1 SGDLS and CDR2 YYNGEE. CDR3 length: 13 amino acids. V dropped 7 bases and J dropped 3 bases, with 10 bases sitting between them. CDR3 sequence: CASSWIDTGELFF. For the CDR3, the DNA is TGTGCCAGCTCATGGATTGACACCGGGGAGCTGTTTTTT.

Many counts were recorded for this clonotype. V gene TRBV12-3 or TRBV12-4 combines with J gene TRBJ1-2; 9 bases fit TRBD1. The CDR3 contains 14 residues. Trimming took 5 bases from V and 4 from J; bases not matched to a gene: 5. The CDR3 DNA reads TGTGCCAGCAGTAAGGACAGGGGCTCCTATGGCTACACCTTC. This translates into CASSKDRGSYGYTF.

This clonotype was recorded at least ten times. The rearrangement links TRBV12-3 or TRBV12-4 to TRBJ2-6, with TRBD1 identical over 10 bases. This CDR3 is built from 19 residues. V dropped 1 base and J dropped 2; count of bases not matched to a gene: 8. This CDR3 reads CASSLGRDRGFAGANVLTF. CDR3 bases: TGTGCCAGCAGTTTAGGAAGGGACAGGGGATTTGCTGGGGCCAACGTCCTGACTTTC.

The chain carries TRBV5-8 and TRBJ1-5, with D maybe TRBD1 (5 bases). The length of the CDR3 is 16 residues. Per the germline V gene, CDR1 is SGHTS and CDR2 is YDEGEE. V gave up 0 bases and J gave up 4 bases, with 14 bases separating them. CDR3 coding DNA: TGTGCCAGCAGCTTGGCCCGTGGGGGGGATAATCAGCCCCAGCATTTT. It yields the protein CASSLARGGDNQPQHF.

V gene TRBV6-9 combines with J gene TRBJ1-5; no definite D call. The CDR3 length is 13 residues. Looked up from germline, CDR1 is MNHGY and CDR2 is SVAAGI. V was shortened by 2 bases and J by 5 bases, with 7 bases between the two germline ends. The CDR3: CASSYARDQPQHF. For the CDR3, the DNA is TGTGCCAGCAGTTATGCGAGGGATCAGCCCCAGCATTTT.

The V gene is TRBV6-5, the J gene TRBJ1-3; no reliable D call. V was shortened by 0 bases and J by 4 bases, with 7 bases between the two germline ends. Germline V gene lookup returns CDR1 MNHEY and CDR2 SVGAGI. The CDR3 is 14 residues long. This chain's CDR3 is CASSYSEEGNTIYF. DNA for the CDR3: TGTGCCAGCAGTTACTCGGAAGAGGGAAACACCATATATTTT.

This clonotype was counted many times. The chain recombines TRBV30 with TRBJ2-5; D ambiguous. CDR3 length equals 12 residues. Deletions cut 1 base from V and 7 bases from J, with 10 bases between. In germline, CDR1 is GTSNPN, CDR2 SVGIG (reference sequence). This chain's CDR3 is CAWSALGGTQYF. The CDR3 coding sequence is TGTGCCTGGAGTGCCCTGGGTGGGACCCAGTACTTC.